The source of this TCR beta chain is a study of shared clonotypes between healthy human individuals. Study-level background: Researchers drew samples from a couple of women and a few men aged 18 to 49. Study results and caveats: Represented genetic and exposure-history diversity was restricted by having few donors.

CDR3 length: 14 residues. The germline gives CDR1 SGDLS, CDR2 YYNGEE. Trimming stripped 2 bases from V and 2 bases from J, with 9 bases between. Concerning this clone itself: Its matching antigen is unknown.

Profiled with immunoSEQ multiplex PCR; TCRdb holds only in-frame clones, not every one. The sample has roughly 1,600,000 clones; 98% to 99% are singletons. The V call is TRBV9, the J call TRBJ2-3; weak D call: TRBD2 (6 bases). The specimen was naive CD4+ T cells sorted from blood. Subset denoted: CD45RA+ positively selected. The receptor's source is a man aged 25 to 40 in good health. The CDR3 nucleotides read TGTGCCAGCAGCGTGGAGGGAAACACAGATACGCAGTATTTT. This codes for CASSVEGNTDTQYF.